A single sample is the source of the 19 T cell receptor beta chains below, sequenced in a study of molecular identifiers for immune sequencing clone quantification (dated by TCRdb to 2017 to 2018). Libraries were built with PCR. Sequencing relied on an Illumina HiSeq 4000. TCRdb's own reprocessing of the public reads used fastp at Q25 and MiXCR and kept productive beta chains. Every distinct CDR3 protein forms one entry, paired with its most common genes and DNA. Within this sample are approximately 670,000 distinct CDR3 sequences, with roughly 21% of them counted one time only. Clones ranked in the top ten supply roughly 0.9% of the sample. The sequenced material came from naive CD8+ T cells from blood, with Jurkat cell RNA spiked in. Read against the paper, the sample's cell subset or site label means: FACS-sorted CD8+CD4-CCR7+CD45RA+ naive T cells. The receptor source for this set is a human donor in good health. Some libraries in this study had Jurkat cell RNA spiked in.

Concerning this clonotype: Just one base apart from a much larger clone, this may be a read error. V usage is TRBV7-9 and J usage is TRBJ2-2; TRBD1 matches 9 bases. The CDR3 loop spans 13 amino acids. Losses at the gene ends were 6 bases for V and 7 bases for J; bases not matched to a gene: 3. Looked up from germline, CDR1 is SEHNR and CDR2 is FQNEAQ (reference sequence). This CDR3 is CASRGQGFGELFF. CDR3 nucleotides: TGTGCCAGCAGGGGACAGGGTTTCGGGGAGCTGTTTTTT.

The J gene is TRBJ2-2, the V gene TRBV2; TRBD2 might be the D (5 bases). V was clipped by 7 bases and J by 5 bases, with 8 bases between them. The CDR3 has 12 residues. Per the germline V gene, CDR1 is SNHLY and CDR2 is FYNNEI. CDR3 region: CASKRVTGELFF. The CDR3 nucleotides read TGTGCCAGCAAGAGGGTAACCGGGGAGCTGTTTTTT.

This clonotype was counted many times. The CDR3 reads CRISGGAWGSTDTQYF. CDR3 nucleotides: TGCAGAATAAGCGGGGGGGCATGGGGTAGCACAGATACGCAGTATTTT. The rearrangement uses TRBV29-1 and TRBJ2-3; 10 nucleotides align to TRBD2. CDR3 length: 16 residues. CDR1 is SQVTM, CDR2 ANQGSEA, per germline.

This clonotype was picked up many times. In DNA form, the CDR3 reads TGTGCCAGCAGTCCAAACCCTGGTAGCTACCAGCATTTT. Protein: CASSPNPGSYQHF. The chain has TRBV12-3 or TRBV12-4 and TRBJ1-5; D is undetermined. Trimming stripped 5 bases from V and 12 bases from J, with 17 bases between. This CDR3 is built from 13 residues.

The chain links TRBV20-1 to TRBJ1-2, with D possibly matching TRBD1 (6 bases). In germline, CDR1 is DFQATT, CDR2 SNEGSKA (reference sequence). V was cut by 0 bases and J by 0 bases, with 11 bases left in between. This CDR3 has 15 amino acids. CDR3 sequence (DNA): TGCAGTGCTAGAGAGGGGGCAATCACTAACTATGGCTACACCTTC. Protein: CSAREGAITNYGYTF.

This clonotype was recorded many times. The chain recombines TRBV12-3 or TRBV12-4 with TRBJ1-1; D is uncertain. The V end lost 1 base, the J end lost 4 bases, and 10 bases lay between the germline ends. The CDR3 covers 14 residues. CDR3 bases: TGTGCCAGCAGTTTAGGAGGGAGTACCACTGAAGCTTTCTTT. It is translated as CASSLGGSTTEAFF.

This clonotype has at least ten counts. The chain is built from TRBV25-1 and TRBJ2-7; D unresolved. The CDR3 has 14 amino acids. Trimming took 8 bases from V and 4 from J, leaving 18 bases between them. Germline values: CDR1 MGHDK, CDR2 SYGVNS. This CDR3 is CASLAGGPLYEQYF. CDR3 sequence (DNA): TGTGCCAGCCTTGCCGGCGGACCATTATACGAGCAGTACTTC.

The count of this clonotype is one. A read error is possible here, since a much larger clone lies one base away. The chain combines TRBV25-1 with TRBJ2-3; D is possibly TRBD1 (6 bases). Looked up from germline, CDR1 is MGHDK and CDR2 is SYGVNS. The CDR3 is 15 amino acids. Written as DNA, the CDR3 is TGTGCCAGCAGTGAATTATTGACAGGCACAGATACGCAGTGTTTT. Its protein product is CASSELLTGTDTQCF.

Comment on this clonotype: A junction end diverges from the germline sequence, so it may reflect a read error. The chain couples TRBV5-3 to TRBJ1-2; the D gene is possibly TRBD1 (6 bases). TRBV5-3 is flagged as an ORF with uncertain function. This CDR3 contains 18 residues. The CDR3 reads CASSLRGQPSSYDHSYTF. CDR3 nucleotides: TGTGCCAGCAGCTTACGAGGACAGCCCTCAAGTTATGACCATAGCTACACCTTC.

Many counts were recorded for this clonotype. J is TRBJ1-2 and V is TRBV10-2, with D unresolved. The CDR3 is 14 residues long. Germline V gene data show CDR1 as WSHSY and CDR2 as SAAADI. V was trimmed by 7 bases and J by 3 bases, leaving 15 bases between them. The CDR3 DNA reads TGCGCCAGCAACGACAAACAGACGTACTATGGCTACACCTTC. Amino acid sequence: CASNDKQTYYGYTF.

This chain connects TRBV5-8 to TRBJ2-3; 11 bases are a match to TRBD2. Germline CDR1 reads SGHTS; CDR2 reads YDEGEE. J was trimmed by 1 base and V by 0 bases; bases with no gene match: 13. The CDR3 runs 20 residues. CDR3 in DNA: TGTGCCAGCAGCTTGGAGGTCTGGCTAGCGGGAGGTGAGGGCACAGATACGCAGTATTTT. Encoded protein: CASSLEVWLAGGEGTDTQYF.

The chain combines TRBV6-2 or TRBV6-3 with TRBJ1-5; TRBD1 agrees at 7 bases. The CDR3 length is 18 residues. The trim removed 8 bases at V and 5 bases at J, leaving 21 bases unmatched. Looked up from germline, CDR1 is MNHEY and CDR2 is SVGEGT. The CDR3 spells CASGEMWLDRSYYQPQHF. CDR3 DNA: TGTGCCAGCGGGGAAATGTGGCTGGACAGGTCGTATTATCAGCCCCAGCATTTT.

Remarks on this clonotype: This could be a read error, since a much larger clone is one nucleotide away. The chain joins TRBV13 to TRBJ1-1; D possibly corresponds to TRBD1 (6 bases). The CDR3 totals 14 residues. V lost 5 bases to trimming and J lost 6 bases, with 16 bases between them. CDR1 and CDR2 (germline): PRHDT, FYEKMQ (reference sequence). The CDR3 reads CASSRGRGGAEAFF. In nucleotides, the CDR3 is TGTGCCAGCAGCCGGGGGCGCGGGGGCGCTGAAGCTTTCTTT.

This clonotype was seen only a few times. CDR3 DNA sequence: TGTGCCAGCAGCTTAATGAGCGGGAGCCAAGAGCAGTACTTC. Amino acids: CASSLMSGSQEQYF. The chain couples TRBV7-2 to TRBJ2-7, with 8 nucleotides matching TRBD2. Per the germline V gene, CDR1 is SGHTA and CDR2 is FQGNSA. J was trimmed by 7 bases and V by 2 bases; bases with no gene match: 7. The CDR3 contains 14 residues.

This chain connects TRBV20-1 to TRBJ2-6; D is ambiguous. The CDR3 is made up of 15 amino acids. Germline-derived CDR1 and CDR2 are DFQATT and SNEGSKA (reference sequence). V lost 1 base to trimming and J lost 1 base, with 8 bases between them. The CDR3 spells CSARAPRSGANVLTF. CDR3 nucleotide sequence: TGCAGTGCTAGAGCCCCCAGGTCTGGGGCCAACGTCCTGACTTTC.

This clonotype has a count of ten or more. This chain joins TRBV5-1 and TRBJ2-6, with 9 positions matching TRBD2. Trimming at V came to 0 bases and at J to 0 bases, leaving 7 bases not matched to a gene. The CDR3 has 19 residues. The germline CDR1 and CDR2 sequences are SGHRS and YFSETQ. The CDR3 DNA is TGCGCCAGCAGCTTGGCCGGGCTAGCGGGGTACTCTGGGGCCAACGTCCTGACTTTC. Residues: CASSLAGLAGYSGANVLTF.

This clonotype was counted a few times. A clone one base away is much larger, so this may be a read error. The chain couples TRBV3-1 to TRBJ2-5; 11 bases align to TRBD2. This CDR3 spans 16 amino acids. The germline gives CDR1 LGHDT, CDR2 YNNKEL (reference sequence). The CDR3 reads CASSQEVTSGRETQHF. CDR3 coding DNA: TGTGCCAGCAGCCAAGAGGTCACTAGCGGGAGAGAGACCCAGCACTTC.

This clonotype was seen repeatedly, ten times or more. The V gene is TRBV7-6, the J gene TRBJ1-3; D gene unclear. Germline CDR1 reads SGHVS; CDR2 reads FNYEAQ. The CDR3 length is 13 residues. The V and J ends lost 5 bases and 4 bases respectively, with 9 bases between them. CDR3 DNA: TGTGCCAGCAGCGAAGTGTGGGGAAACACCATATATTTT. This encodes CASSEVWGNTIYF.

In this sample, this clonotype turned up many times. This chain connects TRBV13 to TRBJ2-7; perhaps TRBD2 as D (6 bases). The germline V gene encodes CDR1 PRHDT and CDR2 FYEKMQ (reference sequence). This CDR3 has 12 amino acids. Trimming took off 2 bases at V and 6 bases at J, with 8 bases between the two ends. The CDR3 DNA follows: TGTGCCAGCAGCTTAATGGGGGGCGAGCAGTACTTC. This gives the protein CASSLMGGEQYF.